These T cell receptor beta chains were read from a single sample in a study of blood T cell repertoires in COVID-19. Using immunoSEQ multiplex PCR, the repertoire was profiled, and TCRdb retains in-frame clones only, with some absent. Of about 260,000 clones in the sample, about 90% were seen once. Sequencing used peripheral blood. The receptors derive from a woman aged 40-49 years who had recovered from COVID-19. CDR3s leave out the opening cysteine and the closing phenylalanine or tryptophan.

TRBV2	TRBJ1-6	ATQGNLVYNSPLH
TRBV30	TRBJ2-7	ATRRDRSYEQY
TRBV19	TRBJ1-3	ASRQGSGNTIY
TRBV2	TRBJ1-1	ASGLLNTEAF
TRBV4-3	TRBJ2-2	ASSRQTGFNTGELF
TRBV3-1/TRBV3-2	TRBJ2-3	ASSQALADSTDTQY
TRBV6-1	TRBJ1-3	ASSETSTGAGNTIY
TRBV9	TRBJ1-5	ASSVAGTSNQPQH
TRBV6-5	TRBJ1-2	ASSLWGQGNFYGYT
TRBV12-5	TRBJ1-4	ASGLEGEKLF
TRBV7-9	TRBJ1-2	ASSLTGARFLNYGYT
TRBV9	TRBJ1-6	ASSLRGNYNSPLH
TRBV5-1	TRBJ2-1	ASSIIPGLAGDNEQF
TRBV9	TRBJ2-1	ASSVVSGGLSSYNEQF
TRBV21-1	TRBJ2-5	ASSIVPGKETQY
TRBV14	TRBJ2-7	ASRPTGFYEQY
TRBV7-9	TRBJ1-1	ASSLIGGPAAFNTEAF
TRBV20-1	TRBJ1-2	SASALGQGFYGYT
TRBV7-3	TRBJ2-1	ASSLSAGYNEQF
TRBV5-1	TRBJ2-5	ASSLLRRQETQY
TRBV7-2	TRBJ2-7	ASSLSSGVLGYEQY
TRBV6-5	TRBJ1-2	ASSSSWDRVYYT